A selection of T cell receptor beta chains follows, all from one sample in a study of CD8+CD57+ T cells in acquired aplastic anemia. TCRdb used MiXCR to reprocess the reads, holding one entry per CDR3 protein. Of about 210,000 distinct CDR3 sequences listed, 34% were seen once; the top ten hold roughly 1.1%. The sequenced sample consisted of sorted CD4+, CD8+, or CD8+CD57+ T cells (not recorded which) from PBMCs. The receptors shown here come from a human donor in good health, serving as a control. Both conserved end residues are part of each CDR3. Each record gives: clone size, V gene, J gene, D gene, CDR3 protein, CDR3 DNA. D genes are given only for firm matches. Some rows mark clone size as missing; the rest say once, few, many or name a class of expanded clone.

clone_size: -
v_call: TRBV24-1
j_call: TRBJ2-3
d_call: TRBD2
cdr3_aa: CATSSPGLTSTDTQYF
cdr3_nt: TGTGCCACCAGTTCTCCGGGACTAACTAGCACAGATACGCAGTATTTT

clone_size: many
v_call: TRBV2
j_call: TRBJ1-1
d_call: -
cdr3_aa: CASSGQLENTEAFF
cdr3_nt: TGTGCCAGCAGTGGACAGCTAGAGAACACTGAAGCTTTCTTT

clone_size: -
v_call: TRBV11-1
j_call: TRBJ1-3
d_call: -
cdr3_aa: CASSPPGQGRTGNTIYF
cdr3_nt: TGTGCCAGCAGCCCCCCGGGGCAGGGGAGAACTGGAAACACCATATATTTT

clone_size: few
v_call: TRBV5-1
j_call: TRBJ2-2
d_call: TRBD1
cdr3_aa: CASSRTDRGGTGELFF
cdr3_nt: TGCGCCAGCAGCCGGACGGACAGGGGAGGAACCGGGGAGCTGTTTTTT

clone_size: -
v_call: TRBV28
j_call: TRBJ1-6
d_call: -
cdr3_aa: CASSFDRSFSPLHF
cdr3_nt: TGTGCCAGCAGTTTTGACAGGTCCTTTTCACCCCTCCACTTT

clone_size: once
v_call: TRBV6-1
j_call: TRBJ2-1
d_call: TRBD2
cdr3_aa: CASSQWTSGGAINEQFF
cdr3_nt: TGTGCCAGCAGCCAATGGACTAGCGGGGGGGCAATCAATGAGCAGTTCTTC

clone_size: many
v_call: TRBV5-4
j_call: TRBJ2-7
d_call: TRBD2
cdr3_aa: CASSSYGRAYEQYF
cdr3_nt: TGTGCCAGCAGCTCCTACGGGAGGGCCTACGAGCAGTACTTC

clone_size: many
v_call: TRBV12-3/TRBV12-4
j_call: TRBJ1-6
d_call: TRBD1
cdr3_aa: CASSFHSGTANLPSPLHF
cdr3_nt: TGTGCCAGCAGTTTCCACTCCGGGACAGCCAACCTCCCATCACCCCTCCACTTT

clone_size: many
v_call: TRBV5-1
j_call: TRBJ2-5
d_call: -
cdr3_aa: CASSPTWLPAQETQYF
cdr3_nt: TGCGCCAGCAGCCCGACGTGGCTCCCGGCCCAAGAGACCCAGTACTTC

clone_size: many
v_call: TRBV5-1
j_call: TRBJ1-6
d_call: -
cdr3_aa: CASSLAQGLYNSPLHF
cdr3_nt: TGCGCCAGCAGCTTGGCACAGGGACTTTATAATTCACCCCTCCACTTT

clone_size: -
v_call: TRBV2
j_call: TRBJ2-7
d_call: TRBD2
cdr3_aa: CASSPGGGDLEQYF
cdr3_nt: TGTGCCAGCTCACCAGGCGGGGGGGATCTCGAGCAGTACTTC

clone_size: -
v_call: TRBV3-1
j_call: TRBJ2-3
d_call: TRBD2
cdr3_aa: CASSLLGGAGGGDTQYF
cdr3_nt: TGTGCCAGCAGCCTGCTCGGTGGGGCGGGAGGTGGTGATACGCAGTATTTT

clone_size: -
v_call: TRBV20-1
j_call: TRBJ1-2
d_call: -
cdr3_aa: CSAKMGRGYTF
cdr3_nt: TGCAGCGCTAAGATGGGGAGGGGCTACACCTTC

clone_size: many
v_call: TRBV3-1
j_call: TRBJ1-2
d_call: -
cdr3_aa: CASSHGLGYTF
cdr3_nt: TGTGCCAGCAGCCACGGGCTAGGCTACACCTTC

clone_size: -
v_call: TRBV7-9
j_call: TRBJ1-2
d_call: TRBD1
cdr3_aa: CASSPYDRGGAGYTF
cdr3_nt: TGTGCCAGCAGCCCATACGACAGGGGAGGGGCAGGCTACACCTTC

clone_size: few
v_call: TRBV20-1
j_call: TRBJ1-4
d_call: TRBD1
cdr3_aa: CSAEGQGGFGATNEKLFF
cdr3_nt: TGCAGTGCGGAAGGACAGGGTGGCTTTGGGGCAACTAATGAAAAACTGTTTTTT

clone_size: -
v_call: TRBV15
j_call: TRBJ1-3
d_call: -
cdr3_aa: CATSRGQGPVSGNTLYF
cdr3_nt: TGTGCCACCAGCAGAGGGCAGGGACCCGTCTCTGGAAACACCTTATATTTT

clone_size: many
v_call: TRBV20-1
j_call: TRBJ2-2
d_call: -
cdr3_aa: CSARLPGLQSGELFF
cdr3_nt: TGCAGTGCTAGATTACCGGGACTGCAATCTGGGGAGCTGTTTTTT

clone_size: -
v_call: TRBV7-2
j_call: TRBJ1-2
d_call: -
cdr3_aa: CASSLGIGYTF
cdr3_nt: TGTGCCAGCAGCCTTGGGATTGGCTACACCTTC

clone_size: -
v_call: TRBV7-8
j_call: TRBJ2-1
d_call: -
cdr3_aa: CASRQTTGPYNEQFF
cdr3_nt: TGTGCCAGCAGACAAACTACGGGACCCTACAATGAGCAGTTCTTC

clone_size: many
v_call: TRBV20-1
j_call: TRBJ1-1
d_call: -
cdr3_aa: CSARHGVPSTEAFF
cdr3_nt: TGCAGTGCTAGACATGGGGTGCCATCCACTGAAGCTTTCTTT

clone_size: -
v_call: TRBV2
j_call: TRBJ1-6
d_call: TRBD1
cdr3_aa: CASSRQGEANSPLHF
cdr3_nt: TGTGCCAGCAGCCGACAGGGGGAAGCCAATTCACCCCTCCACTTT

clone_size: many
v_call: TRBV19
j_call: TRBJ2-1
d_call: TRBD1
cdr3_aa: CASSRTGGLDEQFF
cdr3_nt: TGTGCCAGTAGTAGGACAGGGGGCCTCGATGAGCAGTTCTTC

clone_size: many
v_call: TRBV19
j_call: TRBJ2-2
d_call: TRBD2
cdr3_aa: CASSPGTSIAGELFF
cdr3_nt: TGTGCCAGTAGCCCCGGGACTAGCATTGCCGGGGAGCTGTTTTTT

clone_size: -
v_call: TRBV10-3
j_call: TRBJ1-1
d_call: -
cdr3_aa: CAIRESEPADTEAFF
cdr3_nt: TGTGCCATCAGGGAAAGCGAACCAGCGGACACTGAAGCTTTCTTT

clone_size: -
v_call: TRBV11-1
j_call: TRBJ1-6
d_call: -
cdr3_aa: CVSSPKGQGYPYNSPLHF
cdr3_nt: TGTGTCAGCAGCCCCAAGGGTCAGGGTTACCCCTATAATTCACCCCTCCACTTT

clone_size: many
v_call: TRBV4-2
j_call: TRBJ2-5
d_call: TRBD2
cdr3_aa: CASSLGLAEQETQYF
cdr3_nt: TGTGCCAGCAGCCTGGGACTAGCGGAACAAGAGACCCAGTACTTC

clone_size: few
v_call: TRBV7-9
j_call: TRBJ1-5
d_call: -
cdr3_aa: CASSLGARGGNQPQHF
cdr3_nt: TGTGCCAGCAGCTTGGGGGCGCGGGGTGGCAATCAGCCCCAGCATTTT

clone_size: -
v_call: TRBV4-1
j_call: TRBJ1-2
d_call: -
cdr3_aa: CASSQDSVSRSGPYGYTF
cdr3_nt: TGCGCCAGCAGCCAAGATTCTGTCAGTCGGTCGGGACCCTATGGCTACACCTTC

clone_size: -
v_call: TRBV7-2
j_call: TRBJ2-5
d_call: TRBD1
cdr3_aa: CASGTTGETQYF
cdr3_nt: TGTGCCAGCGGAACGACAGGGGAGACCCAGTACTTC

clone_size: many
v_call: TRBV20-1
j_call: TRBJ2-3
d_call: TRBD2
cdr3_aa: CSASGLYTTDTQYF
cdr3_nt: TGCAGTGCTTCGGGACTATACACGACAGATACGCAGTATTTT

clone_size: many
v_call: TRBV6-6
j_call: TRBJ1-2
d_call: -
cdr3_aa: CASSYVHRGYTF
cdr3_nt: TGTGCCAGCAGTTACGTCCACAGAGGCTACACCTTC

clone_size: many
v_call: TRBV7-7
j_call: TRBJ1-3
d_call: TRBD1
cdr3_aa: CASSRDRAGGNTIYF
cdr3_nt: TGTGCCAGCAGCCGAGACAGGGCCGGGGGAAACACCATATATTTT

clone_size: many
v_call: TRBV5-1
j_call: TRBJ2-1
d_call: -
cdr3_aa: CASSQGPDYNEQFF
cdr3_nt: TGCGCCAGCAGCCAGGGACCCGACTACAATGAGCAGTTCTTC

clone_size: many
v_call: TRBV6-1
j_call: TRBJ2-5
d_call: TRBD1
cdr3_aa: CASSERTGMETQYF
cdr3_nt: TGTGCCAGCAGTGAACGGACAGGGATGGAGACCCAGTACTTC

clone_size: many
v_call: TRBV7-8
j_call: TRBJ2-5
d_call: TRBD2
cdr3_aa: CASSPWVGGQETQYF
cdr3_nt: TGTGCCAGCAGCCCGTGGGTGGGAGGGCAAGAGACCCAGTACTTC

clone_size: few
v_call: TRBV9
j_call: TRBJ1-3
d_call: -
cdr3_aa: CASSPAINSGNTIYF
cdr3_nt: TGTGCCAGCAGCCCTGCTATTAACTCTGGAAACACCATATATTTT